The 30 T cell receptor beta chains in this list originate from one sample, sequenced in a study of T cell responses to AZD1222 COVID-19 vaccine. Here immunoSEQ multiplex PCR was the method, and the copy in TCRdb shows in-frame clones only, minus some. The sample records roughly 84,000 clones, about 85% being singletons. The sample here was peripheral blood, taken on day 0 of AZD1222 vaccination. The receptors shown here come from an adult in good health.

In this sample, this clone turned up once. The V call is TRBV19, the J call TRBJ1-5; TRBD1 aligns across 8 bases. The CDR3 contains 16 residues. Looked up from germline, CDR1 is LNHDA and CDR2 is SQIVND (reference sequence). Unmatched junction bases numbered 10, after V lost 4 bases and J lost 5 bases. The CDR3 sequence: CASSTPGRGRYQPQHF. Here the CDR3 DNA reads TGTGCCAGTAGTACCCCGGGCAGGGGGCGGTATCAGCCCCAGCATTTT.

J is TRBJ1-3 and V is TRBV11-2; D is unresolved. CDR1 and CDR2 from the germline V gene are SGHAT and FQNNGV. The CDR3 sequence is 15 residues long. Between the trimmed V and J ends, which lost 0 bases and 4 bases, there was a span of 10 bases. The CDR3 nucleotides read TGTGCCAGCAGCTTAGATCTCCCAGACGGAAACACCATATATTTT. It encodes CASSLDLPDGNTIYF.

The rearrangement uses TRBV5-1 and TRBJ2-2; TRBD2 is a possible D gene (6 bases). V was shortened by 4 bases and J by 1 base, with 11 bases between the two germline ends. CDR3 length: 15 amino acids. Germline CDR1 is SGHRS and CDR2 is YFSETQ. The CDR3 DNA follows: TGCGCCAGCAGCCGAGGAGGGGTGAACACCGGGGAGCTGTTTTTT. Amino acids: CASSRGGVNTGELFF.

CDR3 sequence: CASSFTGPGANVLTF. For the CDR3, the DNA is TGTGCCAGCAGCTTCACAGGGCCCGGGGCCAACGTCCTGACTTTC. This chain joins TRBV5-6 and TRBJ2-6, with D perhaps matching TRBD1 (6 bases). CDR3 length: 15 residues. Between the trimmed V and J ends, which lost 2 bases and 4 bases, there was a span of 10 bases. The germline V gene encodes CDR1 SGHDT and CDR2 YYEEEE.

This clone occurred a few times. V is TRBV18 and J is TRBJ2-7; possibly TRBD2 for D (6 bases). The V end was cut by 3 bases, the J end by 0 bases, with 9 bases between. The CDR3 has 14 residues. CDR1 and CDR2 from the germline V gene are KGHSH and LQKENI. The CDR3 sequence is CASSPLATSYEQYF. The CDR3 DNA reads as TGTGCCAGCTCACCGCTAGCGACCTCCTACGAGCAGTACTTC.

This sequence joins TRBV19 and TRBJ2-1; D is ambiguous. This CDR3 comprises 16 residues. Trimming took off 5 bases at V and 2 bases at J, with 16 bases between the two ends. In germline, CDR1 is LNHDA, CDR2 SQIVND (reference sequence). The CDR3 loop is CASSYQGISTYNEQFF. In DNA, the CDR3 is TGTGCCAGTAGTTATCAAGGCATTTCCACCTACAATGAGCAGTTCTTC.

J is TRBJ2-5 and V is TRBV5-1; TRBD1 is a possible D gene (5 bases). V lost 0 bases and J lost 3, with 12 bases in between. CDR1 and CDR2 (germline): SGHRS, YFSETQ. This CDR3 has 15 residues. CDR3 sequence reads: CASSLGGRSEETQYF. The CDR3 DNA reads TGCGCCAGCAGCTTGGGGGGCAGATCGGAAGAGACCCAGTACTTC.

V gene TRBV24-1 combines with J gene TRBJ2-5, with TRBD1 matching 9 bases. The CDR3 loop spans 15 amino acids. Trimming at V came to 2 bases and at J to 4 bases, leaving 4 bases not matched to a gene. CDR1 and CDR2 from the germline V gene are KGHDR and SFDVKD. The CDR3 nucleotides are TGTGCCACCAGTGATTCCGGGACAGGGATAGAGACCCAGTACTTC. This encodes CATSDSGTGIETQYF.

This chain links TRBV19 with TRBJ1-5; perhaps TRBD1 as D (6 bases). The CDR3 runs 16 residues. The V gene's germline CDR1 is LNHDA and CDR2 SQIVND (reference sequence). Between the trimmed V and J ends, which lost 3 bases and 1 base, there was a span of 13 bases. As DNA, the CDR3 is TGTGCCAGTAGTATGGGCCAGGGGATCAGCAATCAGCCCCAGCATTTT. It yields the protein CASSMGQGISNQPQHF.

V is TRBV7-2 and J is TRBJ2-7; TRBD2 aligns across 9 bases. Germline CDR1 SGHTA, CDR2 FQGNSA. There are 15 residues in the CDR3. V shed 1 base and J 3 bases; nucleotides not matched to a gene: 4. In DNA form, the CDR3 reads TGTGCCAGCAGCTTAGGGACTAGCGCGAGCTACGAGCAGTACTTC. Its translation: CASSLGTSASYEQYF.

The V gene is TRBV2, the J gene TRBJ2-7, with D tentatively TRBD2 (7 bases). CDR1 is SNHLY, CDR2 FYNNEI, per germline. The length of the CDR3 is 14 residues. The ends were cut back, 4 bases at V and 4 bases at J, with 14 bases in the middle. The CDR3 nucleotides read TGTGCCAGCAGTGTTCAGGGGAGGGGATACGAGCAGTACTTC. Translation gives CASSVQGRGYEQYF.

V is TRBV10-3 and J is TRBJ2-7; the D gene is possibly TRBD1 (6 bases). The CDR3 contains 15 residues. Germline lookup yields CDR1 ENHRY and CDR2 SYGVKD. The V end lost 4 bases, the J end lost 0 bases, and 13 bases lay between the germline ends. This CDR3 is CAISVEQGASYEQYF. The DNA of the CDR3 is TGTGCCATCAGTGTGGAACAGGGAGCCTCCTACGAGCAGTACTTC.

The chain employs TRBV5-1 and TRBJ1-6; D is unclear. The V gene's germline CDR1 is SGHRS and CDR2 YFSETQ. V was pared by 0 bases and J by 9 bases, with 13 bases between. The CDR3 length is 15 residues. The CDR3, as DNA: TGCGCCAGCAGCTTGGCCAGCCCCCTCCTTTCACCCCTCCACTTT. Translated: CASSLASPLLSPLHF.

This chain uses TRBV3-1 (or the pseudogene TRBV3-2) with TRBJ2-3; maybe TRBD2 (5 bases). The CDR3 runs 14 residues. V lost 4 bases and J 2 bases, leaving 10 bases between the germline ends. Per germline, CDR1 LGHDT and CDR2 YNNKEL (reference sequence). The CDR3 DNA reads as TGTGCCAGCAGCCCCCGGGGTACCACAGATACGCAGTATTTT. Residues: CASSPRGTTDTQYF.

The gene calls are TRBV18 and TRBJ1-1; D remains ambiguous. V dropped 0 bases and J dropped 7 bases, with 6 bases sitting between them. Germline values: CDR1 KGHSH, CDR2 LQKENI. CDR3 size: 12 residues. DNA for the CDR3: TGTGCCAGCTCACCACCTCCGGGTGAAGCTTTCTTT. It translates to CASSPPPGEAFF.

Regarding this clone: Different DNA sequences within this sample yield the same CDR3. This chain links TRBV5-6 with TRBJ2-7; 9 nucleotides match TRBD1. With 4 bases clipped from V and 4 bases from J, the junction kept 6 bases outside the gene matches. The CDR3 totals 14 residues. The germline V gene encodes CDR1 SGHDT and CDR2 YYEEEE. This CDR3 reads CASSPGTGNYEQYF. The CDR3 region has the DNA TGTGCCAGCAGCCCCGGGACAGGGAATTACGAGCAGTACTTC.

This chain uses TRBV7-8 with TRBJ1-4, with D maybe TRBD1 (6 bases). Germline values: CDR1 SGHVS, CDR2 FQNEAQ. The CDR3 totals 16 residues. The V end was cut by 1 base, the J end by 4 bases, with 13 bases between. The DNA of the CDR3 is TGTGCCAGCAGCTTAGTTACAGGGAGAGATAATGAAAAACTGTTTTTT. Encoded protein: CASSLVTGRDNEKLFF.

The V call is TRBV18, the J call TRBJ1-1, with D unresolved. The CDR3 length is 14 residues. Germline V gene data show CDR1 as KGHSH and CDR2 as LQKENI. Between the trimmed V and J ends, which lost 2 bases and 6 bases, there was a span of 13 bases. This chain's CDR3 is CASSPIFEVAEAFF. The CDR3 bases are TGTGCCAGCTCACCAATTTTCGAGGTTGCTGAAGCTTTCTTT.

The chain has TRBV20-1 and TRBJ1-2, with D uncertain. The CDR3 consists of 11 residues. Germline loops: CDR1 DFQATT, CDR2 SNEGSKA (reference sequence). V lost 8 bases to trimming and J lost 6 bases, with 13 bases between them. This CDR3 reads CSPRVLDGYTF. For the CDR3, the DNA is TGCAGTCCAAGGGTCCTCGATGGCTACACCTTC.

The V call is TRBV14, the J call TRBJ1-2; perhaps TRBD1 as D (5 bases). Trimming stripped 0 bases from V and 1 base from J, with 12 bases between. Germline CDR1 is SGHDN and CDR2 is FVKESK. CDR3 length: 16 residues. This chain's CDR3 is CASSQDLGAVNYGYTF. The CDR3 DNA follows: TGTGCCAGCAGCCAAGATCTAGGGGCGGTTAACTATGGCTACACCTTC.

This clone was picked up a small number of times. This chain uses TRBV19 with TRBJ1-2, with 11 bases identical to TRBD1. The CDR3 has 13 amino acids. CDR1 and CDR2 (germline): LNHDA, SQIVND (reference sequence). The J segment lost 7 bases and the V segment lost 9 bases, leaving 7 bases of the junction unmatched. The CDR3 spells CASTGQGAPGYTF. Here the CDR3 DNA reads TGTGCCAGCACCGGACAGGGGGCGCCTGGCTACACCTTC.

The DNA of the CDR3 is TGCGCCAGCAGCTCACTCCCGGTGGGGGGGGCAGTCACCGGGGAGCTGTTTTTT. Its protein is CASSSLPVGGAVTGELFF. The chain has TRBV5-1 and TRBJ2-2, with TRBD2 as a possible D gene (7 bases). CDR3 length: 18 amino acids. V lost 3 bases and J 4 bases, leaving 22 bases between the germline ends. Germline CDR1 is SGHRS and CDR2 is YFSETQ.

DNA of the CDR3: TGTGCCAGTAGAAACAGGGTGCGGGATTCACCCCTCCACTTT. Protein: CASRNRVRDSPLHF. This chain uses TRBV19 with TRBJ1-6; a weak D match, TRBD1 (6 bases). The CDR3 spans 14 residues. V was trimmed by 6 bases and J by 8 bases, leaving 14 bases between them. The V gene's germline CDR1 is LNHDA and CDR2 SQIVND (reference sequence).

The CDR3 bases are TGTGCCAGTAGTCCCCGCGGAGGGCCGCTTGGGGCAGAGACCCAGTACTTC. Its protein product is CASSPRGGPLGAETQYF. The chain employs TRBV19 and TRBJ2-5, with D possibly TRBD2 on 6 matching bases. Germline loops: CDR1 LNHDA, CDR2 SQIVND (reference sequence). V lost 5 bases to trimming and J lost 4 bases, with 23 bases between them. The CDR3 consists of 17 residues.

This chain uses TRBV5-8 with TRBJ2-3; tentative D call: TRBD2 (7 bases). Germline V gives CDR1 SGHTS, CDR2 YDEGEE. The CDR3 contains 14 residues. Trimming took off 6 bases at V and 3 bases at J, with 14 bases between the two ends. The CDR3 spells CASIQGRETDTQYF. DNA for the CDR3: TGTGCCAGCATCCAGGGGAGGGAAACAGATACGCAGTATTTT.

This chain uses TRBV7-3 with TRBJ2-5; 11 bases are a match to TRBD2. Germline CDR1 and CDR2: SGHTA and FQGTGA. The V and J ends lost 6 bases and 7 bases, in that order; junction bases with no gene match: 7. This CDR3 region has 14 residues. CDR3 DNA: TGTGCCAGCAGACTTACTAGCGGGAGTGGGACCCAGTACTTC. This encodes CASRLTSGSGTQYF.

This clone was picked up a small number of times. The CDR3, as DNA: TGTGCCAGTAGTATTGAGGTCGGCGGGACAGGGGTGCTCCTCCACTTT. It yields the protein CASSIEVGGTGVLLHF. The rearrangement uses TRBV19 and TRBJ1-6; TRBD1 matches at 10 bases. From germline, CDR1 is LNHDA and CDR2 SQIVND (reference sequence). V shed 3 bases and J 15 bases; nucleotides not matched to a gene: 14. The CDR3 totals 16 residues.

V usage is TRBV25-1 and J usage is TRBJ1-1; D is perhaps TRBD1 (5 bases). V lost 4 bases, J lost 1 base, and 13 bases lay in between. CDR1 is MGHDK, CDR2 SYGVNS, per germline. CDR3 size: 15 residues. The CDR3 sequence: CASSVTIGQNTEAFF. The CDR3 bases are TGTGCCAGCAGTGTCACAATCGGACAGAACACTGAAGCTTTCTTT.

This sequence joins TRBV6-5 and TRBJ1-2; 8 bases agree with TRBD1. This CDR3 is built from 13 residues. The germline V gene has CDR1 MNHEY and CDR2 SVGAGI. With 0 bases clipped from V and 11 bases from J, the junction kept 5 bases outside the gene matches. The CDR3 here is CASSYSEQGVYTF. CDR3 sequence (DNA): TGTGCCAGCAGTTACTCGGAACAGGGGGTATACACCTTC.

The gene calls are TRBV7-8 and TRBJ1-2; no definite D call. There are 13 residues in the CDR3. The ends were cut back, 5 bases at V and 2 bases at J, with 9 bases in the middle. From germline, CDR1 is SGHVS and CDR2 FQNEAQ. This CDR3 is CASSRAENYGYTF. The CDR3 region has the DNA TGTGCCAGCAGCCGGGCGGAAAACTATGGCTACACCTTC.